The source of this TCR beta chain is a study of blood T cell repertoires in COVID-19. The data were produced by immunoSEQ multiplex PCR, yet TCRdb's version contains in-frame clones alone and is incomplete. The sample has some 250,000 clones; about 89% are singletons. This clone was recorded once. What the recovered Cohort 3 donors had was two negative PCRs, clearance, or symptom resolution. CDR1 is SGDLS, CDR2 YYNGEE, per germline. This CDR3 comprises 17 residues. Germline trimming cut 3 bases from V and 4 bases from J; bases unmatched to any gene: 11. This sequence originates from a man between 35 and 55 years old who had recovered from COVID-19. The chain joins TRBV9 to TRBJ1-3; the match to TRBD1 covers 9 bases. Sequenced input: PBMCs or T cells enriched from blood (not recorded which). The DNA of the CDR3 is TGTGCCAGCAGCGAGACGACAAGACAGGGGGACGGAAACACCATATATTTT. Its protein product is CASSETTRQGDGNTIYF.